Listed below are T cell receptor beta chains from one sample, sequenced in a study of T-cell memory formation after mild COVID-19. One entry per CDR3 protein results from TCRdb running MiXCR on the 5' RACE reads. The sample has around 450,000 distinct CDR3 sequences; about 24% are singletons. The sequenced material came from PBMCs or a T cell subset sorted from them (not recorded which). The receptors come from an adult woman who had mild COVID-19 (a few samples of this study predate the infection). Cell type and time point are not known. CDR3s include the opening cysteine and the closing phenylalanine or tryptophan. The D gene is left open where the match is weak. Size tells how often a clone was seen (once, few, many) or the class of an expanded clone, and some rows leave it out.

many	TRBJ2-7	NA	TRBV7-9	CASSGEVDSGSYEQYF	TGTGCCAGCAGCGGAGAGGTCGACAGTGGGAGCTACGAGCAGTACTTC
NA	TRBJ2-2	TRBD2	TRBV4-1	CASSQQRGADSNTGELFF	TGCGCCAGCAGCCAACAGCGGGGGGCAGATTCGAACACCGGGGAGCTGTTTTTT
few	TRBJ1-1	NA	TRBV9	CASSVDDRNTEAFF	TGTGCCAGCAGCGTGGATGACAGGAACACTGAAGCTTTCTTT
NA	TRBJ1-1	NA	TRBV24-1	CATSDLDSTEAFF	TGTGCCACCAGTGATTTGGACAGCACTGAAGCTTTCTTT
NA	TRBJ2-1	NA	TRBV4-1	CASSQSWGDYNEQFF	TGCGCCAGCAGCCAAAGTTGGGGGGACTACAATGAGCAGTTCTTC
many	TRBJ1-5	TRBD1	TRBV3-1	CASSRDRDSNQPQHF	TGTGCCAGCAGCCGAGACAGGGATAGCAATCAGCCCCAGCATTTT
few	TRBJ1-6	TRBD1	TRBV19	CASSRTGSSYNSPLHF	TGTGCCAGTAGTCGGACAGGGAGCTCCTATAATTCACCCCTCCACTTT
few	TRBJ1-2	TRBD1	TRBV7-9	CASSVSGGADGYTF	TGTGCCAGCAGCGTCTCAGGGGGCGCGGATGGCTACACCTTC
NA	TRBJ1-2	NA	TRBV14	CASSQVRGGYTF	TGTGCCAGCAGCCAAGTACGGGGAGGCTACACCTTC
few	TRBJ2-7	TRBD2	TRBV7-2	CASSLLVVGGPSYEQYF	TGTGCCAGCAGCTTACTCGTAGTGGGAGGGCCGTCCTACGAGCAGTACTTC
few	TRBJ2-7	NA	TRBV12-3/TRBV12-4	CASSLAPTGEQYF	TGTGCCAGCAGTTTAGCGCCGACTGGCGAGCAGTACTTC
NA	TRBJ1-2	TRBD1	TRBV29-1	CSVIVRDRNYGYTF	TGCAGCGTGATTGTTCGGGACAGGAACTATGGCTACACCTTC
NA	TRBJ2-4	NA	TRBV12-3/TRBV12-4	CASTPSSGRLAKNIQYF	TGTGCCAGCACTCCTTCGAGCGGTCGACTAGCCAAAAACATTCAGTACTTC
many	TRBJ2-3	NA	TRBV5-1	CASSLAARGEPTDTQYF	TGCGCCAGCAGCTTGGCCGCTAGGGGGGAACCCACAGATACGCAGTATTTT
NA	TRBJ2-5	TRBD2	TRBV29-1	CSVVGRRRETQYF	TGCAGCGTTGTCGGGAGGCGGAGGGAGACCCAGTACTTC
NA	TRBJ2-1	NA	TRBV3-1	CASSPSTRSWGNEQFF	TGTGCCAGCAGCCCGTCGACTCGTTCGTGGGGGAATGAGCAGTTCTTC
few	TRBJ2-7	TRBD1	TRBV6-5	CASKGGQGAYEQYF	TGTGCCAGCAAAGGGGGACAGGGGGCTTACGAGCAGTACTTC
many	TRBJ2-1	TRBD2	TRBV29-1	CSVLAGIDSYNEQFF	TGCAGCGTATTAGCGGGGATCGACTCCTACAATGAGCAGTTCTTC
few	TRBJ1-5	NA	TRBV5-1	CASSQKTGDQPQHF	TGCGCCAGCAGCCAAAAAACAGGAGATCAGCCCCAGCATTTT
few	TRBJ1-5	NA	TRBV4-1	CASSQDHNRAQHF	TGCGCCAGCAGCCAAGATCACAACAGGGCCCAGCATTTT
many	TRBJ2-5	TRBD1	TRBV5-1	CASSLGQGGETQYF	TGCGCCAGCAGCTTGGGACAGGGTGGAGAGACCCAGTACTTC
few	TRBJ1-5	NA	TRBV5-1	CASSLDGQLSQPQHF	TGCGCCAGCAGCTTGGACGGGCAATTGAGTCAGCCCCAGCATTTT
few	TRBJ1-1	NA	TRBV7-6	CASSLAIGRLNTEAFF	TGTGCCAGCAGCTTAGCTATAGGACGTTTGAACACTGAAGCTTTCTTT
few	TRBJ1-1	NA	TRBV12-3/TRBV12-4	CASSSDNPGLEAFF	TGTGCCAGCAGTTCGGACAACCCAGGACTTGAAGCTTTCTTT
few	TRBJ2-4	NA	TRBV6-2/TRBV6-3	CASSYGDRLGDIQYF	TGTGCCAGCAGTTACGGTGACAGACTGGGTGACATTCAGTACTTC
NA	TRBJ2-1	TRBD1	TRBV5-1	CASSPFTPGGRNEQFF	TGCGCCAGCAGCCCCTTTACACCAGGGGGAAGGAATGAGCAGTTCTTC
NA	TRBJ1-5	TRBD1	TRBV6-5	CASSLGTGDRQPQHF	TGTGCCAGCAGTTTAGGGACAGGGGACAGGCAGCCCCAGCATTTT